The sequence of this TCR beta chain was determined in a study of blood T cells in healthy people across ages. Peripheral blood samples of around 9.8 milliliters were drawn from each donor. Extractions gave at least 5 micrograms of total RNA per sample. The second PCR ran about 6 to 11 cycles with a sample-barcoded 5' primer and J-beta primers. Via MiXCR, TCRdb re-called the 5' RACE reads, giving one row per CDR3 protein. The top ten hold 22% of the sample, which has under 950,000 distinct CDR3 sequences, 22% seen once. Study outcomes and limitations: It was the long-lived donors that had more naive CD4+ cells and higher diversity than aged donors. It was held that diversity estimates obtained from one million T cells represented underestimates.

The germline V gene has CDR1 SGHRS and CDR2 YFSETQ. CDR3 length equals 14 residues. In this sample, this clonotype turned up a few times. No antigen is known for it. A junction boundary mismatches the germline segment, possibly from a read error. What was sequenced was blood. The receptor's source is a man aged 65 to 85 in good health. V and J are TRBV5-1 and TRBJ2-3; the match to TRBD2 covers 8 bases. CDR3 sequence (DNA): TGTGCCAGCAGTTTAGCGGGGACCACAGATACGCAGTATTTT. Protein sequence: CASSLAGTTDTQYF.